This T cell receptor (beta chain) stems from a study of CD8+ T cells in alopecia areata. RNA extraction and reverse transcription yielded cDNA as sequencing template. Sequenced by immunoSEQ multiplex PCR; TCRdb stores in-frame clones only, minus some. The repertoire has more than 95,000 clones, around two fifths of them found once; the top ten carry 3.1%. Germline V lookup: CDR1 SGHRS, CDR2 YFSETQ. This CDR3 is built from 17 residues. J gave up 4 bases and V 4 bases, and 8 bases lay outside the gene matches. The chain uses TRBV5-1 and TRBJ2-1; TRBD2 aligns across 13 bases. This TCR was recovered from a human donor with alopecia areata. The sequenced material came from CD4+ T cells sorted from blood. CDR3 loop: CASSVGTSGALYNEQFF. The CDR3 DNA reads TGCGCCAGCAGCGTCGGGACTAGCGGGGCGCTTTACAATGAGCAGTTCTTC.